Each of the 21 T cell receptor beta chains below was sequenced from the same sample in a study of blood T cells in healthy people across ages. PCR was performed a second time for about 6 to 12 cycles using a sample-barcoded 5' primer and a J-beta primer mix. TCRdb fed the 5' RACE reads into MiXCR, producing one record per CDR3 protein. Here the sample spans about 2 million distinct CDR3 sequences, 49% being singletons. The sample comprised blood. The receptors here all came from a woman in her thirties or forties in good health.

This rearrangement joins TRBV28 to TRBJ1-6, with 9 nucleotides matching TRBD1. There are 15 residues in the CDR3. Germline-derived CDR1 and CDR2 are MDHEN and SYDVKM. The V segment lost 3 bases and the J segment 10 bases; nucleotides outside the gene matches: 7. CDR3 sequence: CASSFHTGGTSPLHF. CDR3 nucleotides: TGTGCCAGCAGTTTCCATACAGGGGGCACCTCACCCCTCCACTTT.

The V call is TRBV7-9, the J call TRBJ2-1, with 9 bases that match TRBD1. J was trimmed by 0 bases and V by 4 bases; bases with no gene match: 13. Germline V CDR1 and CDR2: SEHNR, FQNEAQ (reference sequence). The CDR3 is made up of 19 amino acids. CDR3 DNA: TGTGCCAGCAGCTCCTTACCGGGACAGGGTGACAGCTCCTACAATGAGCAGTTCTTC. This translates into CASSSLPGQGDSSYNEQFF.

This clonotype has just a few counts. V is TRBV7-9 and J is TRBJ1-1; D remains ambiguous. The CDR3 consists of 13 residues. Germline loops: CDR1 SEHNR, CDR2 FQNEAQ (reference sequence). Trimming shortened V by 4 bases and J by 6 bases, and 12 bases separated the two germline ends. Here the CDR3 DNA reads TGTGCCAGCAGCTCCGGGGATCGGGCTGAAGCTTTCTTT. The encoded protein is CASSSGDRAEAFF.

This sequence joins TRBV4-2 and TRBJ2-3; 7 bases line up with TRBD2. The CDR3 is 17 residues long. J lost 2 bases, V lost 0 bases, and 8 bases had no gene match. CDR1 LGHNA and CDR2 YNFKEQ come from the germline V gene. In DNA, the CDR3 is TGTGCCAGCAGCCAAGATCTTCCACTAGCGAACACAGATACGCAGTATTTT. Encoded protein: CASSQDLPLANTDTQYF.

This clonotype occurred a few times. The chain joins TRBV4-3 to TRBJ2-1; 13 bases match TRBD2. CDR3 length: 16 residues. J lost 5 bases, V lost 5 bases, and 6 bases had no gene match. The germline V gene has CDR1 LGHNA and CDR2 YSLEER. The CDR3 DNA sequence: TGCGCCAGCAGCGGGGGACTAGCGGGGAGCAACAATGAGCAGTTCTTC. This gives the protein CASSGGLAGSNNEQFF.

This clonotype has only a few counts. The J gene is TRBJ2-1, the V gene TRBV6-2 or TRBV6-3; D gene unclear. Germline V lookup: CDR1 MNHEY, CDR2 SVGEGT. V was cut by 2 bases and J by 3 bases, with 8 bases left in between. The CDR3 is 14 amino acids. Here the CDR3 DNA reads TGTGCCAGCAGTTACGTACAGAGCTACAATGAGCAGTTCTTC. Translating gives CASSYVQSYNEQFF.

The chain employs TRBV27 and TRBJ2-1, with D maybe TRBD1 (6 bases). Looked up from germline, CDR1 is MNHEY and CDR2 is SMNVEV (reference sequence). The CDR3 covers 14 residues. Trimming cost V 4 bases and J 10 bases, with 17 bases left between them. The CDR3 sequence is CASSSVRGAEEQFF. In DNA form, the CDR3 reads TGTGCCAGCAGTTCTGTCAGGGGAGCTGAGGAGCAGTTCTTC.

The J gene is TRBJ2-5, the V gene TRBV7-9; D gene uncertain. Germline V CDR1 and CDR2: SEHNR, FQNEAQ (reference sequence). The V end was cut by 0 bases, the J end by 0 bases, with 8 bases between. CDR3 length: 15 residues. This chain's CDR3 is CASSLAVRNQETQYF. As DNA, the CDR3 is TGTGCCAGCAGCTTAGCGGTCAGGAACCAAGAGACCCAGTACTTC.

The chain links TRBV25-1 to TRBJ1-3; TRBD1 might be the D (5 bases). The germline V gene has CDR1 MGHDK and CDR2 SYGVNS. The CDR3 covers 15 residues. Trimming took 5 bases from V and 0 from J, leaving 11 bases between them. CDR3 nucleotide sequence: TGTGCCAGCAGTTCTGCGAGGGGCTCTGGAAACACCATATATTTT. Translating it yields CASSSARGSGNTIYF.

The V and J genes are TRBV6-5 and TRBJ2-7, with a weak D call TRBD1 (5 bases). The V end was cut by 5 bases, the J end by 2 bases, with 10 bases between. The CDR3 covers 13 residues. Germline CDR1 is MNHEY and CDR2 is SVGAGI. The CDR3 region is CASSTTVTYEQYF. The CDR3 DNA reads as TGTGCCAGCAGTACGACAGTTACCTACGAGCAGTACTTC.

The CDR3 sequence: CSALIGSTEYGYTF. The DNA of the CDR3 is TGCAGTGCCCTAATAGGATCGACCGAATATGGCTACACCTTC. This rearrangement joins TRBV20-1 to TRBJ1-2; no definite D call. The V and J ends lost 6 bases and 5 bases respectively, with 19 bases between them. CDR1 is DFQATT, CDR2 SNEGSKA, per germline (reference sequence). This CDR3 contains 14 residues.

This chain joins TRBV10-3 and TRBJ2-4; possible D gene TRBD2, 5 bases. The J call is doubtful: the DNA matches TRBJ2-7 better. The CDR3 has 15 residues. CDR1 is ENHRY and CDR2 is SYGVKD in the germline V gene. DNA of the CDR3: TGTGCCATCAGTGAGTCGGAAGTTCGAGGGTACGAGCAGTACTTC. Its translation is CAISESEVRGYEQYF.

The rearrangement uses TRBV12-3 or TRBV12-4 and TRBJ2-7; TRBD1 is a possible D gene (7 bases). The closer fit of TRBJ2-5 to the DNA end suggests the J call may be wrong. This CDR3 is built from 14 residues. The CDR3 region has the DNA TGTGCCAGCAGTGCCTGGGGGGACAGAGAGACCCAGTACTTC. The encoded protein is CASSAWGDRETQYF.

The V call is TRBV5-1, the J call TRBJ2-4, with D possibly matching TRBD1 (6 bases). CDR3 size: 16 residues. V shed 0 bases and J shed 6 bases, with 16 bases lying between them. In germline, CDR1 is SGHRS, CDR2 YFSETQ. DNA for the CDR3: TGCGCCAGCAGCTTGGAATTACAGGGAACCCGAAACATTCAGTACTTC. It yields the protein CASSLELQGTRNIQYF.

The rearrangement joins TRBV15 to TRBJ2-3, with a possible D match to TRBD1 (6 bases). The germline V and J ends were trimmed by 1 base and 3 bases, with 17 bases remaining between them. Germline assignment: CDR1 LNHNV and CDR2 YYDKDF (reference sequence). This CDR3 is 17 amino acids long. CDR3 in DNA: TGTGCCACCAGCAGAGTACTGGACAGAAGGGGGACAGATACGCAGTATTTT. Protein sequence: CATSRVLDRRGTDTQYF.

This clonotype was counted between two and nine times. V gene TRBV6-5 combines with J gene TRBJ1-6; TRBD1 agrees at 7 bases. Per the germline V gene, CDR1 is MNHEY and CDR2 is SVGAGI. The J segment lost 14 bases and the V segment lost 4 bases, leaving 5 bases of the junction unmatched. The CDR3 has 12 residues. The CDR3 sequence is CASSLDRRALHF. In DNA, the CDR3 is TGTGCCAGCAGTTTGGACAGGCGGGCCCTCCACTTT.

CDR3 bases: TGTGCCAGCAGTGAACGAGTCACAATCTATAATTCACCCCTCCACTTT. Encoded protein: CASSERVTIYNSPLHF. J is TRBJ1-6 and V is TRBV6-1; D call uncertain. This CDR3 region has 16 residues. Germline V gene lookup returns CDR1 MNHNS and CDR2 SASEGT. V lost 2 bases and J lost 3, with 11 bases in between.

Only a few counts were recorded for this clonotype. V gene TRBV6-5 combines with J gene TRBJ2-7, with 8 bases that match TRBD1. V dropped 6 bases and J dropped 6; count of bases not matched to a gene: 4. The CDR3 is made up of 12 amino acids. The germline CDR1 and CDR2 sequences are MNHEY and SVGAGI. As DNA, the CDR3 is TGTGCCAGCAGACGCGACAGGGGCGAGCAGTACTTC. Protein sequence: CASRRDRGEQYF.

The rearrangement uses TRBV20-1 and TRBJ2-3; a weak D match, TRBD1 (6 bases). Trimming pared 5 bases from V and 2 bases from J, leaving 11 bases between. Per the germline V gene, CDR1 is DFQATT and CDR2 is SNEGSKA (reference sequence). The CDR3 is 13 amino acids. The CDR3 is CSAPTGHTDTQYF. The CDR3 DNA sequence: TGCAGTGCTCCAACGGGACACACAGATACGCAGTATTTT.

This chain links TRBV20-1 with TRBJ2-1, with D possibly matching TRBD2 (7 bases). The germline gives CDR1 DFQATT, CDR2 SNEGSKA (reference sequence). This CDR3 comprises 14 residues. V was pared by 7 bases and J by 6 bases, with 19 bases between. CDR3 DNA: TGCAGTGGGTCCGGGGGGACATTCTCCAATGAGCAGTTCTTC. The encoded protein is CSGSGGTFSNEQFF.

The chain carries TRBV28 and TRBJ1-2; no clear D gene. In germline, CDR1 is MDHEN, CDR2 SYDVKM. V lost 10 bases, J lost 6 bases, and 12 bases lay in between. The CDR3 extends over 11 amino acids. This chain's CDR3 is CATSTLNGYTF. For the CDR3, the DNA is TGTGCCACTTCGACCCTTAATGGCTACACCTTC.